This T cell receptor beta chain stems from a study of blood T cell repertoires in COVID-19 (dated by TCRdb to 2018 to 2021). Context from the whole study: Samples from collaborators originated in the United States, Italy and Spain and spanned both the acute and convalescent phases of COVID-19. The material from the prospective study consisted of cDNA or gDNA derived from T cells, B-cell-depleted T cells, or PBMCs. Deeply sampled blood TCRbeta repertoires from subjects exposed to, actively infected with, or recovered from COVID-19 were included in the dataset. The repertoires were made available in a free public database intended to serve as a resource for research on the immune response to SARS-CoV-2. Samples were obtained from the ongoing ImmuneRACE study (first 160 participants) and from about 1,300 subjects provided by 6 global collaborators. A de-identified subject ID, COVID-19 status, age in years and sex were almost always included in the sample metadata. Where available, HLA class I and class II types were taken from metadata supplied by the sample provider and were not determined by assay-based typing.

One collaborating source in Seattle enrolled patients during active infection and followed them longitudinally through the course of disease. Collaborating institutions collected whole blood in K2EDTA tubes following their own protocols. Collaborator samples were shipped for TCRbeta analysis as frozen whole blood, isolated PBMCs, or DNA extracted from either sample type. Reading from cysteine to phenylalanine, the CDR3 counts 14 amino acids. Only the CDR3 region is kept as DNA, spanning 42 bases read in frame from base 1. V ends up 0 bases short and J 7 bases short, with an unmatched junction base count of 3. From the germline V gene, CDR1 is LGHNA and CDR2 is YSLEER. Points on this clone: The antigen this receptor binds is unknown. No base qualities exist here, and no much larger clone lies one base off it.

TCRbeta CDR3 regions were amplified from genomic DNA by means of the immunoSEQ Assay, a bias-controlled multiplex PCR. For the original study's pipeline: Within the assay, amplification of reference gene primers was used to estimate how many nucleated cells each sample contained. Sequence reads were collapsed and filtered to measure the absolute abundance of every unique TCRbeta CDR3 rearrangement. For each sample, productive Simpson clonality was calculated by taking the square root of Simpson's diversity index across productive rearrangements. The table was pulled from immuneACCESS by TCRdb, which kept in-frame rearrangements only. Such tables lose some clones; where checked, under half of the loss comes from unresolved V genes, and the rest has no known cause. Clone size and V and J calls were adopted from that table, with D and trimming inferred from the DNA. For this sample the table gives approximately 270,000 clones, of which around 82% were detected only once. Jointly, the top ten make up 0.7% to 0.9% of the sample.

Here is what the overall study found, with its caveats: Clinical and demographic metadata were provided uncurated, with the amount varying by source and participant.

What was sequenced was peripheral blood. This chain is built from TRBV4-3 and TRBJ2-1, and 7 bases in between align with TRBD2. The receptor was derived from a human donor with COVID-19, enrolled during active disease. The donor label of this sample is uncertain. DNA sequence: TGCGCCAGCAGCCAAGATGTCGGGAGGAATGAGCAGTTCTTC. Translated, it reads CASSQDVGRNEQFF.